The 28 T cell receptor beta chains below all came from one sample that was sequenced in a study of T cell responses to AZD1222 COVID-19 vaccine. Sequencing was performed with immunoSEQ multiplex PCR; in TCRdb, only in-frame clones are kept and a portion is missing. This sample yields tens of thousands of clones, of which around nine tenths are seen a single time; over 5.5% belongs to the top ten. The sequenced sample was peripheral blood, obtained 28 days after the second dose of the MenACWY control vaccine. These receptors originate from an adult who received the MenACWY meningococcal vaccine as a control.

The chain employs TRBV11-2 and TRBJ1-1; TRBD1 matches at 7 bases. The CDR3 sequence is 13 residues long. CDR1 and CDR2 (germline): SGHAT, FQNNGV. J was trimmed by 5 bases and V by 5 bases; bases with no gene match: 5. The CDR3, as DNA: TGTGCCAGCAGCCAGTCAGGGGGAACTGAAGCTTTCTTT. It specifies CASSQSGGTEAFF.

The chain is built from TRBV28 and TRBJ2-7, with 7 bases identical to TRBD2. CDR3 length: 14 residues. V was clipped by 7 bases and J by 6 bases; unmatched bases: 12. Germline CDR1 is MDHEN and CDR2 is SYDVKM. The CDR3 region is CASKTGGSYSEQYF. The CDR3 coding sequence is TGTGCCAGCAAAACGGGAGGTAGCTACTCCGAGCAGTACTTC.

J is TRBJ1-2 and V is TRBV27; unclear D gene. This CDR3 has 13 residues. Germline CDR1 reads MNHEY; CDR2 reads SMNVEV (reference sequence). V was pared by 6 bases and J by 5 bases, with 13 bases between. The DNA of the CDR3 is TGTGCCAGCAGCCCGACTATAGGGTATGGCTACACCTTC. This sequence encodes CASSPTIGYGYTF.

The CDR3 DNA follows: TGTGCCAGCAGCTCCGGAATTAGACAGAACACCGGGGAGCTGTTTTTT. Protein product: CASSSGIRQNTGELFF. The V and J genes are TRBV11-2 and TRBJ2-2, with D unresolved. V was trimmed by 4 bases and J by 1 base, leaving 13 bases between them. There are 16 residues in the CDR3. Germline lookup yields CDR1 SGHAT and CDR2 FQNNGV. The entire variable domain, with the rest obtained from reference TRBV11-2 and TRBJ2-2, is as follows: EAGVAQSPRYKIIEKRQSVAFWCNPISGHATLYWYQQILGQGPKLLIQFQNNGVVDDSQLPKDRFSAERLKGVDSTLKIQPAKLEDSAVYLCASSSGIRQNTGELFFGEGSRLTVL.

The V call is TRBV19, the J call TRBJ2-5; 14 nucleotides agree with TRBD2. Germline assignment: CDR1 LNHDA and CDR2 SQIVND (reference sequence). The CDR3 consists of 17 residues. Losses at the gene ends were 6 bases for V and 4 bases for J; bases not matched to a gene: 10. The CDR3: CASSEAGTSGRGETQYF. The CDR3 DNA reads TGTGCCAGTAGCGAAGCCGGGACTAGCGGGAGAGGAGAGACCCAGTACTTC.

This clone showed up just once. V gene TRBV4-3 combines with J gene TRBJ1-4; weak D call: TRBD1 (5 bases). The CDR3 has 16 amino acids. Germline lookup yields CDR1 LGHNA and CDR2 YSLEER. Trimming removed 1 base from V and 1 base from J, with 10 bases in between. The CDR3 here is CASSQVPGLTNEKLFF. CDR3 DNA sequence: TGCGCCAGCAGCCAAGTTCCAGGGCTAACTAATGAAAAACTGTTTTTT.

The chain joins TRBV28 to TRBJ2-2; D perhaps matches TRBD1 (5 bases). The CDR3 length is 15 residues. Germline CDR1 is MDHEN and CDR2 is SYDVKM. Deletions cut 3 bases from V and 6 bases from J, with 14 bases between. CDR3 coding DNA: TGTGCCAGCAGTTTTTTCAGGGATCCGTCCGGGGAGCTGTTTTTT. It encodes CASSFFRDPSGELFF.

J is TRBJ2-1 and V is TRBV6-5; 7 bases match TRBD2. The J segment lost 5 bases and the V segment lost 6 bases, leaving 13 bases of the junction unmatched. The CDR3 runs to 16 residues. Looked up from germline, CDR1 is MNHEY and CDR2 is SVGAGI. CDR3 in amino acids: CASRYSGTGTDNEQFF. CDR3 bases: TGTGCCAGCAGATACAGCGGGACTGGGACTGACAATGAGCAGTTCTTC.

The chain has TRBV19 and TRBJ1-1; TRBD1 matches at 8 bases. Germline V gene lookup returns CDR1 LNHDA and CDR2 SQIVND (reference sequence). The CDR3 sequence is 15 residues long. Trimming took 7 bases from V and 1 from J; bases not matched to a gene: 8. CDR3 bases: TGTGCCAGTACCCCAGGGACAGGACAGAACACTGAAGCTTTCTTT. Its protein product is CASTPGTGQNTEAFF.

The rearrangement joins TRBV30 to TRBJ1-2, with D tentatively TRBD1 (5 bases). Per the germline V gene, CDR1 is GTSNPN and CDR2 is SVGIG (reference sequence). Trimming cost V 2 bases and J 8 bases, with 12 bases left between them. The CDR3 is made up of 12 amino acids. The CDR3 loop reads CAWSTGLAGYTF. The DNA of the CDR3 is TGTGCCTGGAGTACAGGACTTGCAGGCTACACCTTC.

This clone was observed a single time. In DNA, the CDR3 is TGTGCCAGCAGCGACCGCAGGACAGGGAGGGACAATGGCTACACCTTC. This sequence encodes CASSDRRTGRDNGYTF. The chain recombines TRBV9 with TRBJ1-2; 8 nucleotides match TRBD1. The CDR3 sequence is 16 residues long. Trimming removed 3 bases from V and 6 bases from J; junction bases left unmatched: 13. Germline V gene sequence: CDR1 SGDLS, CDR2 YYNGEE.

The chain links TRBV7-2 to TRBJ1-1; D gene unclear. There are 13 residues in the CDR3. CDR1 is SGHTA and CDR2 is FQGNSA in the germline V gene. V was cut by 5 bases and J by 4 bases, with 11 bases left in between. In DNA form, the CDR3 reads TGTGCCAGCAGCCCAGAGGTAATCACTGAAGCTTTCTTT. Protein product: CASSPEVITEAFF.

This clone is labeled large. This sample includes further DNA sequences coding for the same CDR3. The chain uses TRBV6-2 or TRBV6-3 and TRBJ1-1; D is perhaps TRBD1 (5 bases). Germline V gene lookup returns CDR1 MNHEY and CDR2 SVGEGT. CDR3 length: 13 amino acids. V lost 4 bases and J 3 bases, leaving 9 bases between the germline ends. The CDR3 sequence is CASSWGVDTEAFF. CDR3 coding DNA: TGTGCCAGCAGTTGGGGGGTGGACACTGAAGCTTTCTTT.

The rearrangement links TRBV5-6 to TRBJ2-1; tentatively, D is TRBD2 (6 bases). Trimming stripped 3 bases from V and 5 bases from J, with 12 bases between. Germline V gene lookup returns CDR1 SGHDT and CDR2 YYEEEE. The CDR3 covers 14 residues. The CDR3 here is CASSYASVHNEQFF. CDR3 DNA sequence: TGTGCCAGCAGCTATGCTAGCGTTCACAATGAGCAGTTCTTC.

The CDR3 DNA sequence: TGTGCCAGCAGTGTGCCGGGTGCGGAAGGGGTGACCCAGTACTTC. Its protein product is CASSVPGAEGVTQYF. The chain recombines TRBV6-2 or TRBV6-3 with TRBJ2-5; TRBD1 is a possible D gene (5 bases). Between the trimmed V and J ends, which lost 5 bases and 7 bases, there was a span of 20 bases. Germline V gene sequence: CDR1 MNHEY, CDR2 SVGEGT. The CDR3 sequence is 15 residues long.

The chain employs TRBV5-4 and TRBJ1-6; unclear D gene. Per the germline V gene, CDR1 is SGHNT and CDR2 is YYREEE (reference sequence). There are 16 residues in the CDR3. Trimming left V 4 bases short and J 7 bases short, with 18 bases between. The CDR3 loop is CASSVTAGLANSPLHF. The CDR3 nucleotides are TGTGCCAGCAGCGTAACCGCGGGATTGGCAAATTCACCCCTCCACTTT.

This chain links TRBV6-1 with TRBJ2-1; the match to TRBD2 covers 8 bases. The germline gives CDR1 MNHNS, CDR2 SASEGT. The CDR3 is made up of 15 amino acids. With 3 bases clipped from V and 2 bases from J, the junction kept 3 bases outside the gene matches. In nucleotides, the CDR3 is TGTGCCAGCAGTGAGGTTAGCGGGACCTACAATGAGCAGTTCTTC. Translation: CASSEVSGTYNEQFF.

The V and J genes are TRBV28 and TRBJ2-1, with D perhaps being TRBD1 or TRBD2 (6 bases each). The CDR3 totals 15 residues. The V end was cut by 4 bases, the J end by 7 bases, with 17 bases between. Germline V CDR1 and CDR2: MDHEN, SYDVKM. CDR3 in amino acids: CASSSDRLGGNEQFF. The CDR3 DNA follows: TGTGCCAGCAGTTCCGACAGGCTTGGGGGGAATGAGCAGTTCTTC.

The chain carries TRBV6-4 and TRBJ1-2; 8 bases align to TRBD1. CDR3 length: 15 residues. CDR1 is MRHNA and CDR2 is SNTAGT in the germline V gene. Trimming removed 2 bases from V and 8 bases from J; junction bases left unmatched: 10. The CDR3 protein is CASSDRPGGPGGYTF. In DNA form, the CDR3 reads TGTGCCAGCAGTGACAGGCCAGGGGGCCCCGGGGGCTACACCTTC.

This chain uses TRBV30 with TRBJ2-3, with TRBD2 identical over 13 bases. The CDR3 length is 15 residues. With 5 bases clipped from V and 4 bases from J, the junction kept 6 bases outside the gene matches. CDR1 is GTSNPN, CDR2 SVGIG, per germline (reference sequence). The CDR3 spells CAWALAGGGPDTQYF. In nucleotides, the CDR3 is TGTGCCTGGGCACTAGCGGGAGGGGGGCCAGATACGCAGTATTTT. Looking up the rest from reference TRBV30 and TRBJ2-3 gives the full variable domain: SQTIHQWPATLVQPVGSPLSLECTVEGTSNPNLYWYRQAAGRGLQLLFYSVGIGQISSEVPQNLSASRPQDRQFILSSKKLLLSDSGFYLCAWALAGGGPDTQYFGPGTRLTVL.

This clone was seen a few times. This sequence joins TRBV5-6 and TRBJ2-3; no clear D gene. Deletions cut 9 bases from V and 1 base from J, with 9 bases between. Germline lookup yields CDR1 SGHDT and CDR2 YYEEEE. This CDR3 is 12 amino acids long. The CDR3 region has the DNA TGTGCCACCGCGGCGGGCACAGATACGCAGTATTTT. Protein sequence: CATAAGTDTQYF.

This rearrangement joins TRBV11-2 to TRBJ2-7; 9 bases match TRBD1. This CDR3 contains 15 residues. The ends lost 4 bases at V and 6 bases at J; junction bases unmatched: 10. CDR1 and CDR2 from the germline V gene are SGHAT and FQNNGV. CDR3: CASSSLGGQGGEQYF. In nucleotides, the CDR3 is TGTGCCAGCAGCTCCTTAGGGGGACAGGGAGGCGAGCAGTACTTC.

Here the CDR3 reads CASSLTNTSPLHF. The CDR3, as DNA: TGTGCCAGCAGTTTGACCAATACTTCACCCCTCCACTTT. The genes are TRBV27 and TRBJ1-6; D is ambiguous. The CDR3 loop spans 13 amino acids. Germline lookup yields CDR1 MNHEY and CDR2 SMNVEV (reference sequence). V was trimmed by 3 bases and J by 9 bases, leaving 9 bases between them.

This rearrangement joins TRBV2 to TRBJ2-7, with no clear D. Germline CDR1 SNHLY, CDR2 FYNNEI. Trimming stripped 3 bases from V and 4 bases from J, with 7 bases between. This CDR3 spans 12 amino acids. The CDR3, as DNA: TGTGCCAGCAGTGAGTCGGGTTACGAGCAGTACTTC. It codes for CASSESGYEQYF.

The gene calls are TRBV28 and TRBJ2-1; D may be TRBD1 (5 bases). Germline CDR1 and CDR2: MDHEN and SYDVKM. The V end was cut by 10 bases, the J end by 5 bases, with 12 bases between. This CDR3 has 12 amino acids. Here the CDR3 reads CAIQGTHNEQFF. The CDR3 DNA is TGTGCCATCCAGGGAACCCACAATGAGCAGTTCTTC.

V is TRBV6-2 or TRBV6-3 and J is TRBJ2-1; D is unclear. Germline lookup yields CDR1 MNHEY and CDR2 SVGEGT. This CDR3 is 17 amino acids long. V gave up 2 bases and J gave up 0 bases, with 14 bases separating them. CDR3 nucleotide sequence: TGTGCCAGCAGTTACGTGAGGAGTTCGGGCTCCTACAATGAGCAGTTCTTC. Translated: CASSYVRSSGSYNEQFF.

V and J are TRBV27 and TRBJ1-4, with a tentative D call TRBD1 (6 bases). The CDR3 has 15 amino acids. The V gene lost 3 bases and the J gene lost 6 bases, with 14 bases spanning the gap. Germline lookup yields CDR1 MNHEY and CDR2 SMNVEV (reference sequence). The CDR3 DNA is TGTGCCAGCAGTTTCATTGGGGAGGGGGATGAAAAACTGTTTTTT. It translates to CASSFIGEGDEKLFF.

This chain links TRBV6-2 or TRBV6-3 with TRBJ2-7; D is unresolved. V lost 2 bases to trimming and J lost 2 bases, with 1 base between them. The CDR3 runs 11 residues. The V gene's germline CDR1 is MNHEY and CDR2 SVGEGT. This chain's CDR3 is CASSYTYEQYF. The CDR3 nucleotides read TGTGCCAGCAGTTACACCTACGAGCAGTACTTC.